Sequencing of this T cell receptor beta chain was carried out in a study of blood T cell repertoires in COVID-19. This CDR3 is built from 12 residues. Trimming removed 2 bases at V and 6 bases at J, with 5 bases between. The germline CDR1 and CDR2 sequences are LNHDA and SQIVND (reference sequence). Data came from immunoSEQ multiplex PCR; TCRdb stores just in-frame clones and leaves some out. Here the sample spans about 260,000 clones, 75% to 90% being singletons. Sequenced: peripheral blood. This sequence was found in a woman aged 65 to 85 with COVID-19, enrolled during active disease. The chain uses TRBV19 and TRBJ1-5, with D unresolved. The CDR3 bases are TGTGCCAGTAGTATATTCCGTCAGCCCCAGCATTTT. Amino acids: CASSIFRQPQHF. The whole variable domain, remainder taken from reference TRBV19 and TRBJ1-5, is DGGITQSPKYLFRKEGQNVTLSCEQNLNHDAMYWYRQDPGQGLRLIYYSQIVNDFQKGDIAEGYSVSREKKESFPLTVTSAQKNPTAFYLCASSIFRQPQHFGDGTRLSIL.